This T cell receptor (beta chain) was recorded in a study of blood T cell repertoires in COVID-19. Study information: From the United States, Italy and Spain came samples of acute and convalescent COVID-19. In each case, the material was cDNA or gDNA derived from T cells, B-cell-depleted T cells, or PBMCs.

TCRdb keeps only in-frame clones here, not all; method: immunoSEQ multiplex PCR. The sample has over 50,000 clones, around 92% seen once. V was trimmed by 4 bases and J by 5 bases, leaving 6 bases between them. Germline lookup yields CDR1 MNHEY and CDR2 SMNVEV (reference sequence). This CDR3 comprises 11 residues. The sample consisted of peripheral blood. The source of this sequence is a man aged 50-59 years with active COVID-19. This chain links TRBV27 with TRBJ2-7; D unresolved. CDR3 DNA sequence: TGTGCCAGCAGTTGGTGGCACGAGCAGTACTTC. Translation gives CASSWWHEQYF.